Detailed here is one T cell receptor beta chain. The antigen is unknown. Assay used: immunoSEQ multiplex PCR; TCRdb lists only in-frame clones, some missing. Here the sample spans 150,000 to 200,000 clones, approximately 86% being singletons. The sample comes from a study of cytomegalovirus exposure and HLA in healthy donors. CDR1 MGHRA and CDR2 YSYEKL come from the germline V gene. The CDR3 length is 15 residues. V was trimmed by 2 bases and J by 7 bases, leaving 18 bases between them. Points from the study as a whole: The classifier, whose performance was assessed in both the original and validation cohorts, reportedly diagnosed cytomegalovirus status with high specificity and sensitivity. In vitro, a few CMV-associated chains proved specific for CMV antigens.

The source is a woman between 18 and 30 years old in good health and CMV-seronegative. V gene TRBV4-1 combines with J gene TRBJ2-7; D not resolved. Sample: PBMCs. The CDR3 DNA reads TGCGCCAGCAGCCAAAAATCCCCGACCTTGGAGGAGCAGTACTTC. Its protein is CASSQKSPTLEEQYF.